This paragraph reports one T cell receptor beta chain. These data are taken from a study of shared clonotypes between healthy human individuals. Profiling relied on immunoSEQ multiplex PCR, and the TCRdb table lists in-frame clones only, not all of them. This table holds more than 200,000 clones, over 50% found once. CD45RA+ naive and CD45RA-negative memory subsets were separated from CD4+ cells. CDR1 is SQVTM, CDR2 ANQGSEA, per germline. V shed 7 bases and J 8 bases; nucleotides not matched to a gene: 5. The CDR3 totals 12 residues. The source is a man aged 25-45 years in good health. The rearrangement uses TRBV29-1 and TRBJ1-4, with 9 bases matching TRBD1. The sample taken for sequencing was memory CD4+ T cells sorted from blood. Noted subset: CD45RA-negative fraction. The CDR3 protein is CSGGQGGEKLFF. DNA for the CDR3: TGCAGCGGGGGACAGGGAGGGGAAAAACTGTTTTTT.